Listed below are T cell receptor beta chains from one sample, sequenced in a study of blood T cell repertoires in COVID-19. This table comes from immunoSEQ multiplex PCR, and its TCRdb copy is limited to in-frame clones, with some not included. The sample records under 300,000 clones, approximately 82% being singletons. Sequencing input: peripheral blood. The receptors shown here come from a man aged 35-49 years who had recovered from COVID-19. CDR3s leave out the opening cysteine and the closing phenylalanine or tryptophan.

V gene,J gene,CDR3 protein
TRBV6-5,TRBJ2-5,ASSRQGATETQY
TRBV10-3,TRBJ1-3,AISDLQGATIY
TRBV19,TRBJ1-6,ASRPLDRSFAPNSPLH
TRBV6-2/TRBV6-3,TRBJ2-1,ASSSSDNEQF
TRBV3-1/TRBV3-2,TRBJ1-6,ASSQEDSSYNSPLH
TRBV2,TRBJ2-3,ASSARDRALYTQY
TRBV6-2/TRBV6-3,TRBJ2-7,ASSRPLGEQY
TRBV2,TRBJ2-7,ASSPGMGASYEQY
TRBV4-3,TRBJ1-1,ASSQDGTLTEAF
TRBV27,TRBJ2-2,ASRERGHWLAGELF
TRBV10-3,TRBJ1-1,AISAVKADTEAF
TRBV7-2,TRBJ1-2,ASSFDTNYGYT
TRBV6-5,TRBJ2-5,ASGTGGLETQY
TRBV6-5,TRBJ2-7,ASRRVGVTDEQY
TRBV7-2,TRBJ2-7,ASSLTSGSYEQY
TRBV3-1/TRBV3-2,TRBJ1-2,ASSQSNYGYT
TRBV29-1,TRBJ2-2,SVEEGGWNTGELF
TRBV30,TRBJ2-7,AWSGGGPPYEQY
TRBV27,TRBJ2-3,ASSRGAGGQDTQY
TRBV9,TRBJ2-3,ASSVVTGGWTDTQY
TRBV7-9,TRBJ2-7,ASSFSGYEQY
TRBV27,TRBJ2-7,ASSFLGQGSYEQY
TRBV4-3,TRBJ1-3,ASSQDRRTGNTIY
TRBV29-1,TRBJ2-7,SVTSGYEQY
TRBV19,TRBJ1-6,ASSKWGENSPLH